These 21 T cell receptor beta chains came from one sample sequenced in a study of cytomegalovirus exposure and HLA in healthy donors. Sequenced by immunoSEQ multiplex PCR; TCRdb stores in-frame clones only, minus some. The sample includes under 75,000 clones, 85% seen only once; the top ten take 3%. Sequencing was done on a sample of PBMCs. The receptors derive from a man younger than 40 in good health and CMV-seronegative.

The gene calls are TRBV7-2 and TRBJ2-5; 10 bases align to TRBD1. The ends lost 2 bases at V and 4 bases at J; junction bases unmatched: 7. The germline V gene has CDR1 SGHTA and CDR2 FQGNSA. This CDR3 has 16 residues. Here the CDR3 DNA reads TGTGCCAGCAGCTTACCCGGGACAGGGGTCCGAGAGACCCAGTACTTC. Amino acid sequence: CASSLPGTGVRETQYF.

This chain uses TRBV29-1 with TRBJ2-1; the D is unclear. Deletions cut 3 bases from V and 6 bases from J, with 9 bases between. Germline loops: CDR1 SQVTM, CDR2 ANQGSEA. The CDR3 is 12 residues long. Here the CDR3 reads CSVESQANEQFF. CDR3 DNA: TGCAGCGTTGAGAGCCAGGCCAATGAGCAGTTCTTC.

The rearrangement joins TRBV2 to TRBJ2-5, with TRBD2 identical over 8 bases. The ends lost 6 bases at V and 0 bases at J; junction bases unmatched: 6. Germline CDR1 SNHLY, CDR2 FYNNEI. CDR3 length: 15 residues. The CDR3 sequence is CASRVLRGDQETQYF. CDR3 DNA: TGTGCCAGCAGGGTGTTGCGGGGGGACCAAGAGACCCAGTACTTC. Drawing the rest from reference TRBV2 and TRBJ2-5, the complete variable domain is EPEVTQTPSHQVTQMGQEVILRCVPISNHLYFYWYRQILGQKVEFLVSFYNNEISEKSEIFDDQFSVERPDGSNFTLKIRSTKLEDSAMYFCASRVLRGDQETQYFGPGTRLLVL.

In nucleotides, the CDR3 is TGTGCCAGCAGCCAACCCGCGTTCGGCCAAGAGACCCAGTACTTC. This encodes CASSQPAFGQETQYF. The V and J genes are TRBV6-5 and TRBJ2-5; D call uncertain. Trimming shortened V by 6 bases and J by 1 base, and 15 bases separated the two germline ends. This CDR3 contains 15 residues. Germline V gives CDR1 MNHEY, CDR2 SVGAGI.

J is TRBJ1-5 and V is TRBV7-9; D not resolved. This CDR3 spans 13 amino acids. Germline lookup yields CDR1 SEHNR and CDR2 FQNEAQ (reference sequence). Trimming removed 0 bases from V and 8 bases from J, with 8 bases in between. CDR3 DNA sequence: TGTGCCAGCAGCTTAGCGCCGGGGAAGCCCCAGCATTTT. Its protein product is CASSLAPGKPQHF.

The rearrangement joins TRBV5-1 to TRBJ2-1, with 8 nucleotides matching TRBD2. Germline CDR1 is SGHRS and CDR2 is YFSETQ. V trimming: 0 bases; J trimming: 8 bases; junction bases outside the gene matches: 10. The CDR3 consists of 16 residues. Here the CDR3 DNA reads TGCGCCAGCAGCTTGGGAGGTAGCGGGACGTTACATGAGCAGTTCTTC. Its protein is CASSLGGSGTLHEQFF.

The V call is TRBV23-1, the J call TRBJ2-1; perhaps TRBD1 as D (6 bases). TRBV23-1 is designated an ORF whose function remains uncertain. CDR3 length: 15 amino acids. Trimming pared 8 bases from V and 3 bases from J, leaving 17 bases between. The CDR3 sequence is CASGPTGHDYNEQFF. CDR3 nucleotides: TGCGCCAGCGGACCAACAGGGCACGACTACAATGAGCAGTTCTTC.

The chain uses TRBV4-2 and TRBJ2-1; no firm D call. The CDR3 is 14 residues long. V was shortened by 3 bases and J by 12 bases, with 18 bases between the two germline ends. Germline CDR1 LGHNA, CDR2 YNFKEQ. CDR3 nucleotide sequence: TGTGCCAGCAGCCAGGATTCCTCTAATCCGGGGCAGTTCTTC. Its protein is CASSQDSSNPGQFF.

The genes are TRBV30 and TRBJ1-1; the D gene is possibly TRBD1 (5 bases). Trimming shortened V by 7 bases and J by 2 bases, and 11 bases separated the two germline ends. This CDR3 is 12 amino acids long. Germline CDR1 and CDR2: GTSNPN and SVGIG (reference sequence). Here the CDR3 DNA reads TGTGCCTTTAGGGGCAAAAACACTGAAGCTTTCTTT. Its protein is CAFRGKNTEAFF.

The chain is built from TRBV28 and TRBJ2-1; D is undetermined. CDR1 and CDR2 (germline): MDHEN, SYDVKM. Trimming cost V 3 bases and J 4 bases, with 7 bases left between them. The CDR3 sequence is 13 residues long. The CDR3 nucleotides read TGTGCCAGCAGTTTTGCAGTGTACAATGAGCAGTTCTTC. It specifies CASSFAVYNEQFF.

The chain uses TRBV19 and TRBJ2-1; TRBD2 is a possible D gene (6 bases). This CDR3 spans 16 amino acids. CDR1 LNHDA and CDR2 SQIVND come from the germline V gene (reference sequence). Deletions cut 5 bases from V and 3 bases from J, with 17 bases between. This CDR3 is CASSGGTRSFYNEQFF. The CDR3 region has the DNA TGTGCCAGTAGTGGCGGGACCCGATCCTTCTACAATGAGCAGTTCTTC.

The chain recombines TRBV11-3 with TRBJ2-3; D possibly corresponds to TRBD1 (5 bases). The CDR3 is 13 residues long. Germline-derived CDR1 and CDR2 are SGHNT and YENEEA. V shed 2 bases and J shed 7 bases, with 10 bases lying between them. The CDR3 region is CASSLRQSHTQYF. The DNA for the CDR3 is TGTGCCAGCAGCTTAAGACAGTCTCATACGCAGTATTTT.

The J gene is TRBJ1-5, the V gene TRBV6-5, with TRBD1 as a possible D gene (5 bases). Germline assignment: CDR1 MNHEY and CDR2 SVGAGI. Trimming pared 6 bases from V and 4 bases from J, leaving 13 bases between. The CDR3 has 14 amino acids. The DNA for the CDR3 is TGTGCCAGCAGGGGGGGGGAACTAAATCAGCCCCAGCATTTT. This sequence encodes CASRGGELNQPQHF.

V gene TRBV27 combines with J gene TRBJ2-5; maybe TRBD1 (6 bases). Trimming cost V 6 bases and J 3 bases, with 14 bases left between them. The CDR3 runs 14 residues. Germline CDR1 reads MNHEY; CDR2 reads SMNVEV (reference sequence). The CDR3 reads CASRLGTSEETQYF. CDR3 coding DNA: TGTGCCAGCAGACTCGGGACATCCGAAGAGACCCAGTACTTC.

This chain uses TRBV5-4 with TRBJ2-3; TRBD2 matches at 9 bases. The J segment lost 6 bases and the V segment lost 4 bases, leaving 9 bases of the junction unmatched. The CDR3 spans 15 residues. The germline CDR1 and CDR2 sequences are SGHNT and YYREEE (reference sequence). The CDR3 here is CASSASGAPDDTQYF. The DNA of the CDR3 is TGTGCCAGCAGCGCTAGCGGGGCCCCGGACGATACGCAGTATTTT.

This rearrangement joins TRBV6-5 to TRBJ2-2; 8 positions match TRBD1. With 5 bases clipped from V and 4 bases from J, the junction kept 3 bases outside the gene matches. The CDR3 sequence is 14 residues long. Germline V CDR1 and CDR2: MNHEY, SVGAGI. The CDR3 DNA follows: TGTGCCAGCAGTAGACAGGGGAGCACCGGGGAGCTGTTTTTT. Its protein is CASSRQGSTGELFF.

This chain joins TRBV5-4 and TRBJ2-1, with 10 bases identical to TRBD2. The length of the CDR3 is 16 residues. Germline-derived CDR1 and CDR2 are SGHNT and YYREEE (reference sequence). V gave up 3 bases and J gave up 1 base; unmatched junction bases: 4. DNA for the CDR3: TGTGCCAGCAGCTCCTTGACTAGCGGGTCCTACAATGAGCAGTTCTTC. This gives the protein CASSSLTSGSYNEQFF.

This clone was observed once. The chain uses TRBV29-1 and TRBJ1-1, with D hard to call. V was trimmed by 7 bases and J by 3 bases, leaving 18 bases between them. Germline V gives CDR1 SQVTM, CDR2 ANQGSEA. This CDR3 is built from 14 residues. CDR3 region: CSAAGSLRYTEAFF. CDR3 DNA: TGCAGCGCCGCCGGGTCCCTAAGATACACTGAAGCTTTCTTT.

The chain links TRBV29-1 to TRBJ2-1; 7 bases match TRBD2. The CDR3 length is 15 residues. CDR1 SQVTM and CDR2 ANQGSEA come from the germline V gene. The V gene end was trimmed by 1 base and the J gene end by 5 bases; junction bases not matched to a gene: 8. The CDR3, as DNA: TGCAGCGTTGAAGGTCGACTAGCTCTAAACAATGAGCAGTTCTTC. Translation: CSVEGRLALNNEQFF.

The rearrangement joins TRBV7-8 to TRBJ1-1, with 8 bases matching TRBD1. CDR1 SGHVS and CDR2 FQNEAQ come from the germline V gene. The V gene end was trimmed by 2 bases and the J gene end by 5 bases; junction bases not matched to a gene: 10. There are 16 residues in the CDR3. The CDR3 DNA sequence: TGTGCCAGCAGCTTACTGGTAAGACAGGGGAGGACTGAAGCTTTCTTT. Protein product: CASSLLVRQGRTEAFF.

V and J are TRBV2 and TRBJ2-3; D is uncertain. The CDR3 has 11 residues. Germline V gene lookup returns CDR1 SNHLY and CDR2 FYNNEI. The V gene lost 6 bases and the J gene lost 4 bases, with 5 bases spanning the gap. The CDR3 sequence: CASRSSDTQYF. The CDR3 DNA sequence: TGTGCCAGCAGATCCTCAGATACGCAGTATTTT.